A selection of T cell receptor beta chains follows, all from one sample in a study of cytomegalovirus exposure and HLA in healthy donors. Data came from immunoSEQ multiplex PCR; TCRdb stores just in-frame clones and leaves some out. The sample includes over 90,000 clones, about 74% of them seen just once. Sequenced: PBMCs. These receptors were obtained from a woman aged 45-65 years in good health and CMV-seropositive. Each CDR3 is given without its conserved first and last residue.

TRBJ2-6	TRBV5-8	ASSSLRGANVLT
TRBJ2-7	TRBV28	ASSAGLAGNEQY
TRBJ2-7	TRBV15	ATSRDRSSYEQY
TRBJ2-7	TRBV28	ASSLGAPYEQY
TRBJ2-5	TRBV28	ASAAGGPGTQY
TRBJ1-3	TRBV9	ASSVGSERSSGNTIY
TRBJ2-7	TRBV10-1	GMGSQRGSGSKDYEQY
TRBJ2-1	TRBV5-1	ASSSTSGRSDEQF
TRBJ1-1	TRBV13	ASSLGSEAF
TRBJ2-7	TRBV9	ASSESSMTSFSEQY
TRBJ2-2	TRBV5-5	ASSQQPSGVTGELF
TRBJ2-7	TRBV18	ASSRPLGEQY
TRBJ2-1	TRBV28	ASSFSGNEQF
TRBJ2-2	TRBV29-1	SVVRTNTGELF
TRBJ1-5	TRBV9	ASSDTGQIVPQH
TRBJ2-1	TRBV2	ASSEQGMNEQF
TRBJ1-4	TRBV11-2	ASSQVPGGEKLF
TRBJ2-7	TRBV28	ASSFSQGTYEQY
TRBJ2-1	TRBV13	ASSRIGQGAGDEQF
TRBJ1-1	TRBV6-1	ASSGAGVEAF
TRBJ2-3	TRBV7-3	ASSLSPLSGGTDTQY
TRBJ1-1	TRBV29-1	SVERSTANTEAF
TRBJ2-5	TRBV6-5	ASSYVQGGWAQY
TRBJ2-1	TRBV5-8	ASSLSGQLGYNEQF
TRBJ2-1	TRBV7-3	ASSLGASGSSEQF